A single sample is the source of the 29 T cell receptor beta chains below, sequenced in a study of cytomegalovirus exposure and HLA in healthy donors. This PCR relied on a set of 60 Vbeta primers and 13 Jbeta primers. Clones were sequenced by immunoSEQ multiplex PCR, and TCRdb holds only the in-frame ones, with some missing. Of about 190,000 clones in the sample, 80% were seen once. Sequencing was done on a sample of PBMCs. Every receptor here comes from a boy younger than 18 in good health and CMV-seronegative.

This chain links TRBV29-1 with TRBJ1-1, with 12 bases that match TRBD1. V lost 4 bases and J lost 6; bases outside the gene matches: 9. The germline CDR1 and CDR2 sequences are SQVTM and ANQGSEA. This CDR3 region has 15 residues. DNA of the CDR3: TGCAGCGTTGGGTTTACCGGGACAGGGGGCCCTGAAGCTTTCTTT. Translation: CSVGFTGTGGPEAFF.

The V and J genes are TRBV6-4 and TRBJ2-3, with a tentative D call TRBD2 (6 bases). The CDR3 is 14 amino acids. V was clipped by 6 bases and J by 2 bases, with 12 bases between them. Germline CDR1 reads MRHNA; CDR2 reads SNTAGT. The CDR3 protein is CASSEGTVTDTQYF. CDR3 coding DNA: TGTGCCAGCAGCGAGGGGACTGTCACAGATACGCAGTATTTT.

This chain connects TRBV30 to TRBJ2-7, with D maybe TRBD2 (6 bases). This CDR3 is built from 14 residues. Trimming removed 5 bases from V and 3 bases from J, with 17 bases in between. CDR1 is GTSNPN and CDR2 is SVGIG in the germline V gene (reference sequence). As DNA, the CDR3 is TGTGCCTGGGACCGGGCTAGCGCCGTCTACGAGCAGTACTTC. It is translated as CAWDRASAVYEQYF.

The chain is built from TRBV6-5 and TRBJ2-7, with 7 bases matching TRBD2. The CDR3 sequence is 12 residues long. Germline trimming cut 3 bases from V and 6 bases from J; bases unmatched to any gene: 2. The germline V gene has CDR1 MNHEY and CDR2 SVGAGI. The CDR3 coding sequence is TGTGCCAGCAGTTATTCGGGGGGCGAGCAGTACTTC. Residues: CASSYSGGEQYF.

The J gene is TRBJ2-3, the V gene TRBV10-3; D is perhaps TRBD2 (6 bases). The CDR3 is 15 amino acids. CDR1 ENHRY and CDR2 SYGVKD come from the germline V gene. V was trimmed by 2 bases and J by 4 bases, leaving 13 bases between them. The CDR3 loop reads CAISEVAGRSDTQYF. CDR3 DNA: TGTGCCATCAGTGAGGTGGCAGGGAGGTCAGATACGCAGTATTTT.

The chain is built from TRBV4-1 and TRBJ2-1, with 11 nucleotides matching TRBD1. The CDR3 has 20 amino acids. Trimming at V came to 4 bases and at J to 5 bases, leaving 19 bases not matched to a gene. From germline, CDR1 is MGHRA and CDR2 YSYEKL. CDR3 sequence reads: CASSLKGVILGQGGNNEQFF. CDR3 nucleotides: TGCGCCAGCAGCCTAAAGGGTGTGATTTTGGGACAGGGGGGAAACAATGAGCAGTTCTTC.

This sequence joins TRBV19 and TRBJ2-7; 11 bases agree with TRBD1. Germline CDR1 reads LNHDA; CDR2 reads SQIVND (reference sequence). With 5 bases clipped from V and 4 bases from J, the junction kept 7 bases outside the gene matches. The CDR3 covers 15 residues. CDR3 coding DNA: TGTGCCAGTAGTGACCGGGACAGGGGGAGATACGAGCAGTACTTC. The encoded protein is CASSDRDRGRYEQYF.

CDR3: CASSDSPGTGELFF. The CDR3 nucleotides are TGTGCCAGCAGTGACTCTCCGGGAACCGGGGAGCTGTTTTTT. The chain employs TRBV6-4 and TRBJ2-2, with D possibly matching TRBD2 (5 bases). The CDR3 has 14 amino acids. V lost 0 bases and J 5 bases, leaving 7 bases between the germline ends. Germline lookup yields CDR1 MRHNA and CDR2 SNTAGT.

The rearrangement joins TRBV5-1 to TRBJ2-7; 7 bases align to TRBD1. Germline-derived CDR1 and CDR2 are SGHRS and YFSETQ. V shed 3 bases and J 7 bases; nucleotides not matched to a gene: 10. This CDR3 is built from 14 residues. The CDR3: CASSSATGLWEQYF. DNA for the CDR3: TGCGCCAGCAGCTCGGCGACAGGGCTTTGGGAGCAGTACTTC. Drawing the rest from reference TRBV5-1 and TRBJ2-7, the complete variable domain is KAGVTQTPRYLIKTRGQQVTLSCSPISGHRSVSWYQQTPGQGLQFLFEYFSETQRNKGNFPGRFSGRQFSNSRSEMNVSTLELGDSALYLCASSSATGLWEQYFGPGTRLTVT.

The chain couples TRBV6-4 to TRBJ2-3, with 9 bases aligning to TRBD2. The CDR3 covers 15 residues. CDR1 and CDR2 (germline): MRHNA, SNTAGT. Trimming at V came to 0 bases and at J to 4 bases, leaving 2 bases not matched to a gene. This CDR3 is CASSDSLAGADTQYF. As DNA, the CDR3 is TGTGCCAGCAGTGACTCCTTAGCGGGAGCAGATACGCAGTATTTT.

This chain uses TRBV19 with TRBJ1-1; TRBD1 agrees at 7 bases. V was clipped by 5 bases and J by 1 base; unmatched bases: 4. Germline CDR1 is LNHDA and CDR2 is SQIVND (reference sequence). The CDR3 is 14 amino acids. The CDR3 sequence is CASSLGQSNTEAFF. The CDR3 DNA follows: TGTGCCAGTAGTCTGGGACAGTCGAACACTGAAGCTTTCTTT. Full variable domain (remainder filled in from reference TRBV19 and TRBJ1-1): DGGITQSPKYLFRKEGQNVTLSCEQNLNHDAMYWYRQDPGQGLRLIYYSQIVNDFQKGDIAEGYSVSREKKESFPLTVTSAQKNPTAFYLCASSLGQSNTEAFFGQGTRLTVV.

The chain carries TRBV5-1 and TRBJ2-5; TRBD1 matches at 7 bases. CDR1 and CDR2 (germline): SGHRS, YFSETQ. V shed 3 bases and J 2 bases; nucleotides not matched to a gene: 4. This CDR3 spans 14 amino acids. The CDR3 loop reads CASSSSGGQETQYF. CDR3 DNA: TGCGCCAGCAGCTCCTCAGGGGGTCAAGAGACCCAGTACTTC.

V and J are TRBV6-5 and TRBJ2-7; D is possibly TRBD1 (7 bases). Trimming removed 2 bases at V and 7 bases at J, with 21 bases between. The CDR3 runs to 16 residues. Germline assignment: CDR1 MNHEY and CDR2 SVGAGI. The CDR3 DNA reads as TGTGCCAGCAGTTACGCCCCGGTAAAGGGGGCGGGGGAGCAGTACTTC. Translated: CASSYAPVKGAGEQYF.

This clone was seen only a few times. The chain combines TRBV5-4 with TRBJ1-1; TRBD1 is a possible D gene (6 bases). The CDR3 consists of 15 residues. CDR1 and CDR2 from the germline V gene are SGHNT and YYREEE (reference sequence). The V end was cut by 3 bases, the J end by 1 base, with 13 bases between. Here the CDR3 DNA reads TGTGCCAGCAGCTGGGGGGGCGCTTCGAACACTGAAGCTTTCTTT. It encodes CASSWGGASNTEAFF.

Points on this clone: At the DNA level, this CDR3 is encoded by other sequences in the same sample as well. The V call is TRBV30, the J call TRBJ1-1; D gene ambiguous. Germline-derived CDR1 and CDR2 are GTSNPN and SVGIG (reference sequence). V was clipped by 4 bases and J by 1 base, with 7 bases between them. There are 12 residues in the CDR3. The CDR3 bases are TGTGCCTGGAAGGAGGAGAACACTGAAGCTTTCTTT. Protein: CAWKEENTEAFF.

The rearrangement joins TRBV19 to TRBJ1-6, with D possibly being TRBD1 (5 bases). The CDR3 loop spans 16 amino acids. V gave up 5 bases and J gave up 2 bases, with 13 bases separating them. Germline assignment: CDR1 LNHDA and CDR2 SQIVND (reference sequence). The CDR3 loop is CASSQGSGAYNSPLHF. The CDR3 DNA follows: TGTGCCAGTAGTCAAGGGTCGGGGGCCTATAATTCACCCCTCCACTTT. Supplemented by reference TRBV19 and TRBJ1-6, the full variable domain reads DGGITQSPKYLFRKEGQNVTLSCEQNLNHDAMYWYRQDPGQGLRLIYYSQIVNDFQKGDIAEGYSVSREKKESFPLTVTSAQKNPTAFYLCASSQGSGAYNSPLHFGNGTRLTVT.

The genes are TRBV6-6 and TRBJ2-1; 10 bases are a match to TRBD1. J lost 6 bases, V lost 2 bases, and 1 base had no gene match. The CDR3 is 14 residues long. The germline V gene encodes CDR1 MNHNY and CDR2 SVGAGI (reference sequence). CDR3 nucleotide sequence: TGTGCCAGCAGTTACGGGACAGGGGCCAATGAGCAGTTCTTC. Translating it yields CASSYGTGANEQFF.

This sequence joins TRBV11-2 and TRBJ1-6, with D uncertain. The germline V gene encodes CDR1 SGHAT and CDR2 FQNNGV. This CDR3 contains 13 residues. With 7 bases removed from V and 7 bases from J, the gap between germline ends came to 11 bases. The CDR3: CASTGSGNSPLHF. The CDR3 DNA reads as TGTGCCAGCACCGGCTCGGGGAATTCACCCCTCCACTTT.

Notes on this clone: The junction departs from the called germline gene at one end, perhaps through a read error. The rearrangement uses TRBV4-1 and TRBJ2-2; D might be TRBD2 (5 bases). From germline, CDR1 is MGHRA and CDR2 YSYEKL. CDR3 length: 15 residues. CDR3 bases: TGTGCCAGCAGCCCCGCGGACTCTAACACCGGGGAGCTGTTTTTT. Its protein is CASSPADSNTGELFF.

This clone occurred a few times. This rearrangement joins TRBV29-1 to TRBJ1-2; D not resolved. Trimming left V 6 bases short and J 7 bases short, with 18 bases between. This CDR3 spans 13 amino acids. The germline CDR1 and CDR2 sequences are SQVTM and ANQGSEA. The CDR3 bases are TGCAGCGTGAAGGTGGGAGTCAACGTTGGCTACACCTTC. Translation: CSVKVGVNVGYTF.

The J gene is TRBJ1-1, the V gene TRBV7-9; 7 nucleotides align to TRBD1. This CDR3 spans 19 amino acids. The germline gives CDR1 SEHNR, CDR2 FQNEAQ (reference sequence). With 5 bases clipped from V and 0 bases from J, the junction kept 18 bases outside the gene matches. The CDR3 here is CASSLGTGQAGDMNTEAFF. The DNA of the CDR3 is TGTGCCAGCAGCCTAGGGACCGGACAGGCAGGGGACATGAACACTGAAGCTTTCTTT.

This chain uses TRBV4-2 with TRBJ2-5; TRBD2 matches at 16 bases. Germline CDR1 and CDR2: LGHNA and YNFKEQ. There are 18 residues in the CDR3. The junction had 8 bases not matched to a gene; V was cut back by 4 bases and J by 3 bases. The DNA for the CDR3 is TGTGCCAGCAGCCCTGAGGGACTAGCGGGAGGGCAGGAAGAGACCCAGTACTTC. This encodes CASSPEGLAGGQEETQYF.

This clone was seen only a few times. This chain joins TRBV7-9 and TRBJ2-3; unclear D gene. Per germline, CDR1 SEHNR and CDR2 FQNEAQ (reference sequence). The CDR3 covers 11 residues. Trimming removed 2 bases from V and 6 bases from J, with 3 bases in between. The CDR3: CASSLSDTQYF. Written as DNA, the CDR3 is TGTGCCAGCAGCTTATCTGATACGCAGTATTTT.

The chain has TRBV30 and TRBJ2-3, with D perhaps matching TRBD2 (6 bases). Germline CDR1 GTSNPN, CDR2 SVGIG (reference sequence). The length of the CDR3 is 16 residues. The V end lost 4 bases, the J end lost 4 bases, and 21 bases lay between the germline ends. CDR3 loop: CAWTEEAGKRPDTQYF. For the CDR3, the DNA is TGTGCCTGGACGGAGGAAGCGGGCAAGAGGCCAGATACGCAGTATTTT.

This rearrangement joins TRBV19 to TRBJ1-1; 9 positions match TRBD1. The germline V gene has CDR1 LNHDA and CDR2 SQIVND (reference sequence). V lost 7 bases and J lost 2; bases outside the gene matches: 8. CDR3 length: 15 residues. The CDR3 coding sequence is TGTGCCAGTATCCTATGGGACAGGGCTAACACTGAAGCTTTCTTT. Encoded protein: CASILWDRANTEAFF.

The chain combines TRBV7-3 with TRBJ1-1; TRBD1 is a possible D gene (5 bases). The CDR3 consists of 14 residues. The V gene lost 6 bases and the J gene lost 4 bases, with 15 bases spanning the gap. Germline values: CDR1 SGHTA, CDR2 FQGTGA. CDR3 amino acids: CASRPTRVGTEAFF. CDR3 in DNA: TGTGCCAGCAGGCCGACCAGGGTGGGCACTGAAGCTTTCTTT.

This sequence joins TRBV29-1 and TRBJ2-1; the D is unclear. The CDR3 has 10 amino acids. V dropped 7 bases and J dropped 2 bases, with 3 bases sitting between them. Germline V gene data show CDR1 as SQVTM and CDR2 as ANQGSEA. CDR3: CSATYNEQFF. The CDR3 DNA follows: TGCAGCGCCACCTACAATGAGCAGTTCTTC.

V gene TRBV11-2 combines with J gene TRBJ1-1, with D uncertain. Trimming took 2 bases from V and 4 from J, leaving 5 bases between them. Germline values: CDR1 SGHAT, CDR2 FQNNGV. The CDR3 spans 12 residues. Here the CDR3 DNA reads TGTGCCAGCAGCTTATCTACCACTGAAGCTTTCTTT. Its protein is CASSLSTTEAFF.

This clone was seen once. The CDR3 nucleotides are TGTGCCAGCAGCTCCGGCGGGGTTAGCAATCAGCCCCAGCATTTT. It translates to CASSSGGVSNQPQHF. V gene TRBV7-9 combines with J gene TRBJ1-5; D gene uncertain. The CDR3 runs 15 residues. Trimming cost V 4 bases and J 0 bases, with 10 bases left between them. CDR1 and CDR2 (germline): SEHNR, FQNEAQ (reference sequence).